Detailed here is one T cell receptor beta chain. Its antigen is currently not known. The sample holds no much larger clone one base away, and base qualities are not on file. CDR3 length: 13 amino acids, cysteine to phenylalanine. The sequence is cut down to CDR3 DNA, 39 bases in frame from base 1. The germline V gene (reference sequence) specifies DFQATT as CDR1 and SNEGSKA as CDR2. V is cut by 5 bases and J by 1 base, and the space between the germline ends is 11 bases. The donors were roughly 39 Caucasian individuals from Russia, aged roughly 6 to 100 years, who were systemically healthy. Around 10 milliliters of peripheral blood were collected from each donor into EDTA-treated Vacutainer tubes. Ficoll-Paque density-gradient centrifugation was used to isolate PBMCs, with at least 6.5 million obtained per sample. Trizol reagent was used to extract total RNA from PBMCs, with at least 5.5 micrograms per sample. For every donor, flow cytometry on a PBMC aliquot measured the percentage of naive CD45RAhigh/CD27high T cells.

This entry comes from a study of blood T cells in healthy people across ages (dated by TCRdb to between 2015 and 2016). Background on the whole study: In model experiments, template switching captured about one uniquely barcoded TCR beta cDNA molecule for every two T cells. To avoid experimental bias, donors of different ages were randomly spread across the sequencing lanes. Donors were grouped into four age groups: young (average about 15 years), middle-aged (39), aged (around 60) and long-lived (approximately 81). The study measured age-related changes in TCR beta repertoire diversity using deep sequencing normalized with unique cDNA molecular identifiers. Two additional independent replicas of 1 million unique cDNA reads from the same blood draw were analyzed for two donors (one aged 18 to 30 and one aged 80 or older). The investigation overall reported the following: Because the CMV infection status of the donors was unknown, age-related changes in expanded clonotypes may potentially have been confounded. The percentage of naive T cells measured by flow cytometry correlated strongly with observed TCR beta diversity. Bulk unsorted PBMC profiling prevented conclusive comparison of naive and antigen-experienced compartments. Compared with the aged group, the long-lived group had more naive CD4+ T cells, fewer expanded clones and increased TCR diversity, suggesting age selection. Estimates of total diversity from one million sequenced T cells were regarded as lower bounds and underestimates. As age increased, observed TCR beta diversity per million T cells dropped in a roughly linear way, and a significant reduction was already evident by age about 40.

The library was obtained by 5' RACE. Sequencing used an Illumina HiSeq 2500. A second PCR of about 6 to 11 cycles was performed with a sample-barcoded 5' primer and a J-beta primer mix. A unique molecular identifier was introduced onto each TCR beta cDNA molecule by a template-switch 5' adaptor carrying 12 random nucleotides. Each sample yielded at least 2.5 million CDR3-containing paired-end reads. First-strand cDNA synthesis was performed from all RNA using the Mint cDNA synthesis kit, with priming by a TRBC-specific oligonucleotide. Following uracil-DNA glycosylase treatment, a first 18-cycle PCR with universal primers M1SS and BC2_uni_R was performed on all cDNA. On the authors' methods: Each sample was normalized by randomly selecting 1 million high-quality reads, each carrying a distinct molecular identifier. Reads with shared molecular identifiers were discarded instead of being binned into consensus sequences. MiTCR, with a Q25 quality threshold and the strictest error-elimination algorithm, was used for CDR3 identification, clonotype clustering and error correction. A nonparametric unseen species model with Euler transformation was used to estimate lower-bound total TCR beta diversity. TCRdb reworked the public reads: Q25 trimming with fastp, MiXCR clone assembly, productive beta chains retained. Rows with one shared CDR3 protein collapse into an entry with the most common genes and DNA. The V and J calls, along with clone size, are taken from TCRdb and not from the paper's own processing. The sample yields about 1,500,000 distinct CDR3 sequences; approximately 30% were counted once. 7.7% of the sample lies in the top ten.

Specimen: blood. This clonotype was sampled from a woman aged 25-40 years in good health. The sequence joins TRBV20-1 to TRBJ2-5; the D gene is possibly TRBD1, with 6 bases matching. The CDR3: CSASTGSQETQYF. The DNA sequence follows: TGCAGTGCTTCCACAGGGTCCCAAGAGACCCAGTACTTC.